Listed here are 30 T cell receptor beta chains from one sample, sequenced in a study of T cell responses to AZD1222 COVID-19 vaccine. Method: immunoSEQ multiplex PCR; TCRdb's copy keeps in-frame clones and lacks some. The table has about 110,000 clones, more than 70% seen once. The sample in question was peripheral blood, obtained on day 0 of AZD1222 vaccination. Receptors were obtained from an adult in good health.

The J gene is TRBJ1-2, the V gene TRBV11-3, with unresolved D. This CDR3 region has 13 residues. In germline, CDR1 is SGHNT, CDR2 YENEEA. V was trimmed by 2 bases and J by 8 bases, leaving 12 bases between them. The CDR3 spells CASSLRPGGGYTF. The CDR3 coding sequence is TGTGCCAGCAGCTTAAGACCCGGAGGAGGCTACACCTTC. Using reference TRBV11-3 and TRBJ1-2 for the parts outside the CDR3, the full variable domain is EAGVVQSPRYKIIEKKQPVAFWCNPISGHNTLYWYLQNLGQGPELLIRYENEEAVDDSQLPKDRFSAERLKGVDSTLKIQPAELGDSAVYLCASSLRPGGGYTFGSGTRLTVV.

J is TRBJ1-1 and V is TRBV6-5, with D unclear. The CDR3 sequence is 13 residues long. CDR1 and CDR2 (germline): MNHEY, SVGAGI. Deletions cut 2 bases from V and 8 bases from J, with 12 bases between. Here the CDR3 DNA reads TGTGCCAGCAGTTACGAAGGTTATGGGGAAGCTTTCTTT. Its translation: CASSYEGYGEAFF.

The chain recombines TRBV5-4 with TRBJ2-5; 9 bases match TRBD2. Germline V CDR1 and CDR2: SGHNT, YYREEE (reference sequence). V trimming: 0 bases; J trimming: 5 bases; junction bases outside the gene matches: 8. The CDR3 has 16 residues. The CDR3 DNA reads TGTGCCAGCAGCTTGGGCTCTGCGGGAGGGGGGGAGACCCAGTACTTC. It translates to CASSLGSAGGGETQYF.

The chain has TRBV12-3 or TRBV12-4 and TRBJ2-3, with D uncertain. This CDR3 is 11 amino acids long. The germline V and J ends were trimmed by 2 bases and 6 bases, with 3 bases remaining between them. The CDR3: CASSLKDTQYF. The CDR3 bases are TGTGCCAGCAGTTTAAAGGATACGCAGTATTTT.

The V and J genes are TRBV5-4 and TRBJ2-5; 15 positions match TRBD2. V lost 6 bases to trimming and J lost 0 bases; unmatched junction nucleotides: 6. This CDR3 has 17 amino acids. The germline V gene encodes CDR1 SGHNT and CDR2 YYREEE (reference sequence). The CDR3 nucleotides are TGTGCCAGCACCGTGGGACTAGCGGGGGGTCACCAAGAGACCCAGTACTTC. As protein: CASTVGLAGGHQETQYF.

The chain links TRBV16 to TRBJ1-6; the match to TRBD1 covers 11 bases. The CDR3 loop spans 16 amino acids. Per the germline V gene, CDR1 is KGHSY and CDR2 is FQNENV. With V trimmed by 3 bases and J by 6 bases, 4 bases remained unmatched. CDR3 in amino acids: CASSHRTGGRNSPLHF. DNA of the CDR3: TGTGCCAGCAGCCACCGGACAGGGGGCCGTAATTCACCCCTCCACTTT.

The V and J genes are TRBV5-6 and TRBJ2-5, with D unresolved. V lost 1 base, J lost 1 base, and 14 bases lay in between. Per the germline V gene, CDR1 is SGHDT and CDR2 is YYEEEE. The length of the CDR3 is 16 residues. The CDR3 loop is CASSLKGDGVQETQYF. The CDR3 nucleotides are TGTGCCAGCAGCTTGAAGGGCGATGGGGTCCAAGAGACCCAGTACTTC.

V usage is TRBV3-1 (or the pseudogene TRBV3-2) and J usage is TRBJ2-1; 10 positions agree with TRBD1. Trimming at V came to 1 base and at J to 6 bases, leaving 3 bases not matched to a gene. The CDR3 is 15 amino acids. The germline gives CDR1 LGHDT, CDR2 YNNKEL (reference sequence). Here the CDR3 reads CASSQVWDRGNEQFF. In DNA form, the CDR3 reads TGTGCCAGCAGCCAAGTATGGGACAGGGGCAATGAGCAGTTCTTC.

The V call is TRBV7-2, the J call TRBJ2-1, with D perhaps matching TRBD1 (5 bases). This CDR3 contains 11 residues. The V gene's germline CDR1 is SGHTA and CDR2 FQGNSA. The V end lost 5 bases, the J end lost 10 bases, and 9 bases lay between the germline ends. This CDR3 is CASSPTEEQFF. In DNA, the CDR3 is TGTGCCAGCAGCCCGACAGAGGAGCAGTTCTTC. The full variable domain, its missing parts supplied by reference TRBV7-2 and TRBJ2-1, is GAGVSQSPSNKVTEKGKDVELRCDPISGHTALYWYRQSLGQGLEFLIYFQGNSAPDKSGLPSDRFSAERTGGSVSTLTIQRTQQEDSAVYLCASSPTEEQFFGPGTRLTVL.

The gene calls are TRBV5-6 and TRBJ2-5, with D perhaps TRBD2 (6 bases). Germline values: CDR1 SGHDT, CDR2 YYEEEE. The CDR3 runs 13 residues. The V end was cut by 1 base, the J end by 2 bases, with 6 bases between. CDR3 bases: TGTGCCAGCAGCTTGCGGGGGCAAGAGACCCAGTACTTC. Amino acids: CASSLRGQETQYF.

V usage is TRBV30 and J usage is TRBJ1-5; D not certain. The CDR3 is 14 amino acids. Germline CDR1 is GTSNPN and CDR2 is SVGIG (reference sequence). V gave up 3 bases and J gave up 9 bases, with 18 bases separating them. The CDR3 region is CAWSSLAASGPQHF. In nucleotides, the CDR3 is TGTGCCTGGAGCTCTTTGGCCGCCTCGGGGCCCCAGCATTTT.

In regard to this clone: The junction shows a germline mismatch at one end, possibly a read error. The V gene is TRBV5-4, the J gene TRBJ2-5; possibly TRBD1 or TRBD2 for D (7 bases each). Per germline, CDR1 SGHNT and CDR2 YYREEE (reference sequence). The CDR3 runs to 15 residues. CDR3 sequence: CASRLGGGVGETQYF. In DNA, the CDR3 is TGTGCCAGCAGGTTGGGAGGGGGCGTGGGAGAGACCCAGTACTTC.

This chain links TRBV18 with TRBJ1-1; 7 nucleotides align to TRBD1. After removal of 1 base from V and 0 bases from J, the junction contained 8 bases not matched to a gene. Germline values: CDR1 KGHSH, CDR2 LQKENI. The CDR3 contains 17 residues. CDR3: CASSPRTGGVVNTEAFF. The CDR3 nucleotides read TGTGCCAGCTCACCACGGACAGGTGGAGTGGTGAACACTGAAGCTTTCTTT.

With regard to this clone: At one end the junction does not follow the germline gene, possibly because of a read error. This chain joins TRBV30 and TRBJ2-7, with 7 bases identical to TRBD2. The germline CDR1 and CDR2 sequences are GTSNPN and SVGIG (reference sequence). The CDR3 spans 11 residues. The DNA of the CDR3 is TGTGCCTGGAGCGCCGGGGGGACGGCAGGCTTC. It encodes CAWSAGGTAGF.

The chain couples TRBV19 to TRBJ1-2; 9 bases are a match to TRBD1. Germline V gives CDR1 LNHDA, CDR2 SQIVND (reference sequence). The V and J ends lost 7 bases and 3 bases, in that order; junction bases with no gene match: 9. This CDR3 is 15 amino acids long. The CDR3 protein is CASIIRQGEDYGYTF. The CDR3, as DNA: TGTGCCAGTATCATACGACAGGGGGAGGACTATGGCTACACCTTC. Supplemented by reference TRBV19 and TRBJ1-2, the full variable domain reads DGGITQSPKYLFRKEGQNVTLSCEQNLNHDAMYWYRQDPGQGLRLIYYSQIVNDFQKGDIAEGYSVSREKKESFPLTVTSAQKNPTAFYLCASIIRQGEDYGYTFGSGTRLTVV.

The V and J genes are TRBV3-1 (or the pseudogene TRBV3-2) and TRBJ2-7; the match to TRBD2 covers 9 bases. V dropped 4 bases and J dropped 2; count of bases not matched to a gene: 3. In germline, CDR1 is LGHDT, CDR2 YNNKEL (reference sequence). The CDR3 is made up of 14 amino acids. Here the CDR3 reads CASSRSGSTYEQYV. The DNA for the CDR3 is TGTGCCAGCAGCCGTAGCGGGAGTACCTACGAGCAGTACGTC.

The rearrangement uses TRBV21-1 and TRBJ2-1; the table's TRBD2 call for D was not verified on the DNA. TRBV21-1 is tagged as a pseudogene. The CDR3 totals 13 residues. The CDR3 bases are TGTGCCAGCAGCAACGGTCGTTGGAATGAGCAGTTCTTC. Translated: CASSNGRWNEQFF.

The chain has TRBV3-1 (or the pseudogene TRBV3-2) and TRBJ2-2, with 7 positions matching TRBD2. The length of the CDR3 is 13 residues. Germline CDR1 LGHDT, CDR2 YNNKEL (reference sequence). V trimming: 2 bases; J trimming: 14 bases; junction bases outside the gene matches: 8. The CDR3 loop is CASSQLWGGSLFF. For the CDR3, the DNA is TGTGCCAGCAGCCAACTATGGGGGGGAAGTCTGTTTTTT.

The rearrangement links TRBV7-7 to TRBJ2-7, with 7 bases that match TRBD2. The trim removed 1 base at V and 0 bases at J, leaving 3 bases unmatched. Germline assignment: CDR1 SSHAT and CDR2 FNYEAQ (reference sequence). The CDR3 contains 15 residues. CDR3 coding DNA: TGTGCCAGCAGCTTAGGGGCTAGCGGCTCCTACGAGCAGTACTTC. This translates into CASSLGASGSYEQYF. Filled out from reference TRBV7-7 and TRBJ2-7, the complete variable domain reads GAGVSQSPRYKVTKRGQDVTLRCDPISSHATLYWYQQALGQGPEFLTYFNYEAQPDKSGLPSDRFSAERPEGSISTLTIQRTEQRDSAMYRCASSLGASGSYEQYFGPGTRLTVT.

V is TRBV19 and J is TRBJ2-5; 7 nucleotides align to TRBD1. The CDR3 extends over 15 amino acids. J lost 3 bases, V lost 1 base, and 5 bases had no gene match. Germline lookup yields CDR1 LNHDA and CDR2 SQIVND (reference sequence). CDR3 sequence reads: CASSIGTGKKETQYF. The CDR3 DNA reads TGTGCCAGTAGTATAGGGACAGGAAAAAAAGAGACCCAGTACTTC.

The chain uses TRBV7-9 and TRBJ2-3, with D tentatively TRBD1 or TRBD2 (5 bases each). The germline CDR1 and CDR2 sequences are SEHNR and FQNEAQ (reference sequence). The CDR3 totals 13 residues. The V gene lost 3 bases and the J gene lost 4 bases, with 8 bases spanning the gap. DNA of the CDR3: TGTGCCAGCAGCTTCGGGGCCCCAGATACGCAGTATTTT. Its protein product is CASSFGAPDTQYF.

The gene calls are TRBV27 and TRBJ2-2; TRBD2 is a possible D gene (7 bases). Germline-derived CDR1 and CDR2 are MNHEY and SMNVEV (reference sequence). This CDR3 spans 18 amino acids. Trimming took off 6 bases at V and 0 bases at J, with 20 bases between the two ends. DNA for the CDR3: TGTGCCAGCAGATACCGGGGGGCCCCCTTCGCGAACACCGGGGAGCTGTTTTTT. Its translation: CASRYRGAPFANTGELFF.

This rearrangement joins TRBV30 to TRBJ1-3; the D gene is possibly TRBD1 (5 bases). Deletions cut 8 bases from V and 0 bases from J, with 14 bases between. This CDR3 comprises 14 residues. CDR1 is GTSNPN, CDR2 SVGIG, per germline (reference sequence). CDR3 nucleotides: TGTGCCACAGTGACAGACCACTCTGGAAACACCATATATTTT. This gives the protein CATVTDHSGNTIYF.

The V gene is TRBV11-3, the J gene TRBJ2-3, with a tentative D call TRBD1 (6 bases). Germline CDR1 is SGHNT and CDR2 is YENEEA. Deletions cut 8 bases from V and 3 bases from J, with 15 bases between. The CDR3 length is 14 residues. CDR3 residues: CASSWAGATDTQYF. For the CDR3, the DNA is TGTGCCAGCTCCTGGGCAGGGGCGACAGATACGCAGTATTTT.

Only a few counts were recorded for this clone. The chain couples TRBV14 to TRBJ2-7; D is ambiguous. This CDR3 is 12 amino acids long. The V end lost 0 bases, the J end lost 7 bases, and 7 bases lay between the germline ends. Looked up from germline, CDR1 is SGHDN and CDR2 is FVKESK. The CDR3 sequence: CASSQDWGEQYV. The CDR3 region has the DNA TGTGCCAGCAGCCAAGACTGGGGAGAGCAGTACGTC.

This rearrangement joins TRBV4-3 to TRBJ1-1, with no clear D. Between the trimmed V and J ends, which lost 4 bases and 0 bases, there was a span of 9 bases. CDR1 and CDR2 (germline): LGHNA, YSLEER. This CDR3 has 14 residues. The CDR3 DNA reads TGCGCCAGCAGCCCGAACCGCCTGAACACTGAAGCTTTCTTT. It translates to CASSPNRLNTEAFF.

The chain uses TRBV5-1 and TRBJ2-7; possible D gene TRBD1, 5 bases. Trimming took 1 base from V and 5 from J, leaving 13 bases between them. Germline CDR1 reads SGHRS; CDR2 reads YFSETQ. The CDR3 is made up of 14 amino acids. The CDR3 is CASSLSRVKNEQYV. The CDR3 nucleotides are TGCGCCAGCAGCTTGTCCAGGGTTAAAAACGAGCAGTACGTC.

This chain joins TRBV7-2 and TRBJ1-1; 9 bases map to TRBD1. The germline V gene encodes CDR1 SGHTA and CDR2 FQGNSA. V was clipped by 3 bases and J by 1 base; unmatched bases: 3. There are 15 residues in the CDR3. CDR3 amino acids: CASSLTGGENTEAFF. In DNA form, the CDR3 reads TGTGCCAGCAGCTTGACAGGGGGAGAGAACACTGAAGCTTTCTTT.

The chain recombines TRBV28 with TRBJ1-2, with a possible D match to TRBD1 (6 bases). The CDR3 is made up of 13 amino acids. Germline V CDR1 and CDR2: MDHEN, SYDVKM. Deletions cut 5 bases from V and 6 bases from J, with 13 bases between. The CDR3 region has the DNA TGTGCCAGCAGTCCTACAGGGACAAATGGCTACACCTTC. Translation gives CASSPTGTNGYTF.

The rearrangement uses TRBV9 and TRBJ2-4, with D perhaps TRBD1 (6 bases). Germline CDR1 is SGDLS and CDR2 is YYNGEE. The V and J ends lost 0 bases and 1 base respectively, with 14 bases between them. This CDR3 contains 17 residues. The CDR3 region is CASSVDTGLGAKNIQYF. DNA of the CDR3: TGTGCCAGCAGCGTAGACACAGGGCTTGGGGCCAAAAACATTCAGTACTTC.